This T cell receptor beta chain was sequenced during a study of blood T cell repertoires in COVID-19. Germline V CDR1 and CDR2: SGHRS, YFSETQ. The CDR3 length is 13 residues. V dropped 7 bases and J dropped 9; count of bases not matched to a gene: 10. Generated by immunoSEQ multiplex PCR, the TCRdb table keeps only in-frame clones and is missing some. The table records 400,000 or so clones, 70% to 90% of them present only once. This rearrangement joins TRBV5-1 to TRBJ2-1; TRBD1 matches 7 bases. Sequencing was carried out using PBMCs or T cells enriched from blood (not recorded which). The origin of this receptor is a woman aged 40 to 49 with acute COVID-19. The CDR3 loop is CASSRGNSVEQFF. The DNA for the CDR3 is TGCGCCAGCTCCAGGGGGAATAGCGTTGAGCAGTTCTTC.